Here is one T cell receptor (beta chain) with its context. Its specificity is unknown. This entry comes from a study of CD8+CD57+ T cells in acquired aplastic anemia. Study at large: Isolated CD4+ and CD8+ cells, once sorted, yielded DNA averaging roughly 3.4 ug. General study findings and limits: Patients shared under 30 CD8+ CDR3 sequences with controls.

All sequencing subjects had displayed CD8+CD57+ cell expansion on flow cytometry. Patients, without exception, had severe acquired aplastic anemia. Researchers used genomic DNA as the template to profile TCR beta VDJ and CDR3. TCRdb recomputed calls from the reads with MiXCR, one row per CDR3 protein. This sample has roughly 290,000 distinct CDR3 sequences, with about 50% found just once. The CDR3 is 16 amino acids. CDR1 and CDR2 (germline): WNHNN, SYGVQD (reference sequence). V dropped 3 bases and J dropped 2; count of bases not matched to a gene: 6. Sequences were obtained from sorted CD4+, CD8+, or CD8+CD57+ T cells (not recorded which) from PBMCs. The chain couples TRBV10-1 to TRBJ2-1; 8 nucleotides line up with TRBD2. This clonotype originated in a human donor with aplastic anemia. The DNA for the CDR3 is TGCGCCAGCAGTGATCCAAGCGGGAGAGCCTACAATGAGCAGTTCTTC. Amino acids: CASSDPSGRAYNEQFF.